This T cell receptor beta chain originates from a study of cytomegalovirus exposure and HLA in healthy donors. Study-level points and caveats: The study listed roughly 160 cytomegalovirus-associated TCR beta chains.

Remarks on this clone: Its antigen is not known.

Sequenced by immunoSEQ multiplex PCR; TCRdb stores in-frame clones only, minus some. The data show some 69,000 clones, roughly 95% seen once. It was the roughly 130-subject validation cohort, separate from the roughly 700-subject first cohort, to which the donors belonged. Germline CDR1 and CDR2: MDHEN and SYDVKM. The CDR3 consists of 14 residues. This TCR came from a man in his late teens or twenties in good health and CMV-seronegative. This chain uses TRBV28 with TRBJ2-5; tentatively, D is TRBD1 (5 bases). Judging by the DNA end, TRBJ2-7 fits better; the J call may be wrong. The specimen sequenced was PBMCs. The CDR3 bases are TGTGCCAGCAGTTTCTCAGGGTTTGGCTACGAGCAGTACTTC. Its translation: CASSFSGFGYEQYF.